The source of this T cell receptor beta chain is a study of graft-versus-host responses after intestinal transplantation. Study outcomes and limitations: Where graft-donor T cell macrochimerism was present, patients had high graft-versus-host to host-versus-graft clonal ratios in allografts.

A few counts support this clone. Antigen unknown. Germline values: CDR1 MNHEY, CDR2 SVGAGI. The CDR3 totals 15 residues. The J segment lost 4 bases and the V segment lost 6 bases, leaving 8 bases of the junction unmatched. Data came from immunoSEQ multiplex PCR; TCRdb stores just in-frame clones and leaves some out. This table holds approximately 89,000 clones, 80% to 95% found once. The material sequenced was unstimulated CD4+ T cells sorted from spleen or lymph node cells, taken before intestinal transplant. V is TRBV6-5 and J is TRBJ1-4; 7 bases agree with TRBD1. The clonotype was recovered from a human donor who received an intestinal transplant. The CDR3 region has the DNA TGTGCCAGCAGCCTGAACCGGGACAGTAATGAAAAACTGTTTTTT. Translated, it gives CASSLNRDSNEKLFF.